This T cell receptor (beta chain) was recorded in a study of cytomegalovirus exposure and HLA in healthy donors. In the study overall: Previous work identified some 120 million unique TCR beta sequences from about 179 million T cells. Early on, a data release was issued that held 80 million or so unique TCRs from HLA-typed donors. Study-level points and caveats: Published work reported that the classifier diagnosed cytomegalovirus status with high specificity and sensitivity.

This clone was seen a few times. The target antigen is unknown. Primers: 60 Vbeta forward and 13 Jbeta reverse. TCRdb keeps only in-frame clones here, not all; method: immunoSEQ multiplex PCR. The sample lists 200,000 to 250,000 clones; 70% to 80% were seen once. Trimming pared 4 bases from V and 9 bases from J, leaving 13 bases between. Germline V gives CDR1 SGHDN, CDR2 FVKESK. CDR3 length: 13 residues. The sequenced sample was PBMCs. The chain employs TRBV14 and TRBJ1-5, with D maybe TRBD1 (6 bases). This receptor was obtained from a male donor in good health and CMV-seronegative. The CDR3 sequence is CASSRTDSSPQHF. The CDR3 nucleotides read TGTGCCAGCAGCCGGACAGATAGTTCGCCCCAGCATTTT.